This T cell receptor beta chain was recovered during a study of vaccination and CD4 T cells after COVID-19 (dated by TCRdb to between 2021 and 2024). The study in broad terms: SARS-CoV-2 positivity had been established in the convalescent patients by nasal swab PCR, and mild disease was recorded in about 9 of these patients and severe disease in one. Six males and four females were included in the convalescent cohort, with two Hispanic individuals, seven Caucasians, two Asians and one multiracial person represented. Two doses of either the Pfizer-BioNTech BNT162b2 vaccine (n=8) or the Moderna mRNA-1273 vaccine (n=2) were administered to participants. Post-COVID blood samples were collected from convalescent patients a median of around 100 days after diagnosis, with a range of roughly 30 to 161 days. Post-vaccine blood samples were taken a median of around 77 days after the second vaccine dose, with a range of roughly 13 to 250 days. A few convalescent patients were sampled both early after vaccination (day 14) and late after vaccination (days 161 to 241). Overlapping spike peptide pools from SARS-CoV-2 and from the common cold coronaviruses HCoV-NL63, HCoV-OC43 and HCoV-229E were used as culture stimuli. In control cultures, a CEFX viral epitope pool was used as positive control, an HIV-1 Nef peptide pool was used as negative control, or no peptide was added. The spike-specific CD4+ TCR repertoire was compared before and after mRNA vaccination in fewer than eleven COVID-19 convalescent patients and a few infection-naive healthy vaccine recipients. Study-wide findings and limitations: Although the median number of SARS-CoV-2-reactive clonotypes went up from 20 to 25 after infection to 38 after vaccination, the increase was not significant. Nearly all vaccine-specific clones in convalescent patients (304 of 307) were mono-reactive for SARS-CoV-2 spike rather than cross-reactive with common cold coronaviruses. The number of convalescent patients in the study was relatively small, and the study did not examine early timepoints following natural infection. In convalescent patients, a median around 84% of post-vaccine SARS-CoV-2-reactive clones were detected only after vaccination, and vaccine-specific priming was suggested by this finding.

About this clonotype itself: Its recognized antigen is unknown. Qualities for individual bases were not recorded, and no much larger clone is one base off.

What this sample's time point label stands for: late sampling 161 to 241 days after vaccination in three convalescent patients. The treatment or condition tag for this specimen amounts to: approximately 9-day PBMC culture with coronavirus spike peptide pools or control peptides (ViraFEST assay). The ViraFEST assay was used in the study, in which antigen-specific T cells were expanded with peptide pools and expanded clonotypes were subsequently identified by TCR sequencing. The convalescent patients' positive SARS-CoV-2 PCR tests fell between March and December 2020, which was before the Alpha, Beta and Delta variants emerged in the United States. About 2 million PBMCs per well were cultured in IMDM with about 5% human AB serum and 8 to 10 IU/ml IL-2, plus 10 ug/ml peptide pools. On days 3 and 7, half of the culture medium was replaced with fresh IL-2-containing medium. Once the cells had been in culture for about 10 days, the EasySep CD4+ T cell isolation kit was used to isolate CD4+ T cells by negative selection. PBMCs were separated from whole blood using Ficoll-Paque Plus gradient centrifugation and then either used fresh or cryopreserved at -140C. Triplicate wells were generally used for each culture condition.

The library was made by PCR. DNA from cultured CD4+ T cells underwent TCR sequencing with the Oncomine TCR Beta short-read assay at the Johns Hopkins FTIC core. The QIAamp micro DNA kit was used to extract genomic DNA from the cultured CD4+ T cells. The Oncomine TCR Beta libraries from cultured CD4+ T cells were pooled using unique dual indexes and then sequenced on an Illumina iSeq 100. Under the source paper's analysis protocol: Non-productive sequences were removed, and CDR3s not starting with C, not ending with F or W, or shorter than 7 amino acids were discarded. The MANAFEST web application identified antigen-specific clonotypes by comparing peptide-stimulated wells against reference wells and other culture wells. To be called positive, a clone needed an FDR below 0.05, an odds ratio above 5, and a productive frequency above 0.1% in at least two of three replicate wells. A clonotype counted as cross-reactive if it showed significant expansion both in the SARS-CoV-2 spike wells and in at least one common cold coronavirus spike condition. Similarity between CDR3 sequences was evaluated in R version 3.6.1 using Levenshtein distances (stringdist) and unrooted phylogenetic trees (ape). Starting from the raw public reads, TCRdb applied fastp trimming at Q25, assembled clones with MiXCR and retained in-frame beta chains. Duplicate CDR3 protein sequences are folded into a single record with the most common DNA and genes. Clone size and V and J calls follow TCRdb, not the original study. The table for this sample lists about 24,000 distinct CDR3 sequences; around 40% of them were counted only once. The biggest ten clones account for about 4% of the sample.

Trimming takes 6 bases from V and 0 bases from J, and the germline ends sit 14 bases apart. The germline V gene sets CDR1 to SGHNT and CDR2 to YENEEA. CDR3 length: 15 amino acids, cysteine to phenylalanine. CDR3 DNA only is kept here, 45 bases in frame from base 1. The chain employs TRBV11-3 and TRBJ1-1; perhaps TRBD1 is the D gene, with 5 bases matching. The sample here was CD4+ T cells from blood, cultured in vitro, taken about 7 months after SARS-CoV-2 vaccination. The origin of this receptor is a human donor who had recovered from COVID-19. CDR3 region: CASSPGGDMNTEAFF. DNA sequence: TGTGCCAGCAGTCCCGGGGGAGACATGAACACTGAAGCTTTCTTT.